This TCR beta chain appears in the sequencing data of a study of cytomegalovirus exposure and HLA in healthy donors. Primers: 60 Vbeta forward and 13 Jbeta reverse. Method: immunoSEQ multiplex PCR; TCRdb's copy keeps in-frame clones and lacks some. The sample lists 150,000 to 200,000 clones; approximately 80% were seen once. This CDR3 is built from 13 residues. Germline assignment: CDR1 LNHDA and CDR2 SQIVND (reference sequence). Trimming pared 3 bases from V and 6 bases from J, leaving 11 bases between. This chain connects TRBV19 to TRBJ1-2; no clear D gene. The receptor comes from a woman in her 40s in good health and CMV-seronegative. Sequenced input: PBMCs. CDR3 nucleotide sequence: TGTGCCAGTAGTATCCAGGACGGGAATGGCTACACCTTC. It codes for CASSIQDGNGYTF.